The subject of this entry is one TCR beta chain. Sequence at one end of the junction differs from germline and may be a read error. The source of the sample is a study of cytomegalovirus exposure and HLA in healthy donors. PCR used 60 Vbeta primers and 13 Jbeta primers. Sequenced by immunoSEQ multiplex PCR; TCRdb stores in-frame clones only, minus some. Here the sample spans roughly 150,000 clones, approximately 78% being singletons. This CDR3 contains 15 residues. Germline V CDR1 and CDR2: SEHNR, FQNEAQ (reference sequence). This chain connects TRBV7-9 to TRBJ2-7; TRBD1 aligns across 7 bases. Sample: PBMCs. The TCR was taken from a girl aged 2-9 years in good health and CMV-seropositive. CDR3 coding DNA: TGTTCCAGCAGCTCCATGACAGGGAAGAGTGACGAGCAGTACTTC. Translated: CSSSSMTGKSDEQYF.